A selection of T cell receptor beta chains follows, all from one sample in a study of blood T cell repertoires in COVID-19. Clones were sequenced by immunoSEQ multiplex PCR, and TCRdb holds only the in-frame ones, with some missing. The sample carries around 300,000 clones, roughly 91% recorded once. Source material: PBMCs or T cells enriched from blood (not recorded which). These receptors were obtained from a woman between 55 and 75 years old who had recovered from COVID-19. The CDR3 runs from the conserved cysteine through the conserved F or W. D genes are given only for firm matches. Some rows mark clone size as missing; the rest say once, few, many or name a class of expanded clone.

J: TRBJ2-1
length: 15
D: TRBD2
size: NA
V: TRBV24-1
DNA: TGTGCCACCAGTGACCCTCGGACTAGCTACTATGAGCAGTTCTTC
CDR3: CATSDPRTSYYEQFF

J: TRBJ2-1
length: 15
D: NA
size: few
V: TRBV11-2
DNA: TGTGCCAGCAGCTTAGACCTTCTCTCCTACAATGAGCAGTTCTTC
CDR3: CASSLDLLSYNEQFF

J: TRBJ2-5
length: 14
D: NA
size: NA
V: TRBV2
DNA: TGTGCCAGCAGTGCGGTAACTGCCGTGGAGACCCAGTACTTC
CDR3: CASSAVTAVETQYF

J: TRBJ2-4
length: 14
D: NA
size: NA
V: TRBV11-2
DNA: TGTGCCAGCAGCTTAGTAGCGGATAAAAACATTCAGTACTTC
CDR3: CASSLVADKNIQYF

J: TRBJ2-3
length: 18
D: TRBD2
size: NA
V: TRBV3-1/TRBV3-2
DNA: TGTGCCAGCAGCCCCTCCGGGACTAGCGATACTAGCACAGATACGCAGTATTTT
CDR3: CASSPSGTSDTSTDTQYF

J: TRBJ2-1
length: 15
D: TRBD1
size: NA
V: TRBV27
DNA: TGTGCCAGCAGTTTCCGGGACAGGGGGCCCGGTGAGCAGTTCTTC
CDR3: CASSFRDRGPGEQFF

J: TRBJ1-3
length: 16
D: TRBD1
size: NA
V: TRBV5-1
DNA: TGCGCCAGCAGAACGGGACAGTGGAGGTCTGGAAACACCATATATTTT
CDR3: CASRTGQWRSGNTIYF

J: TRBJ1-1
length: 13
D: NA
size: few
V: TRBV30
DNA: TGTGCCTGGAGTGTACTCGGGAACACTGAAGCTTTCTTT
CDR3: CAWSVLGNTEAFF

J: TRBJ2-7
length: 10
D: NA
size: NA
V: TRBV20-1
DNA: TGCAGTGCTAGTGGGGGAGGGCAGTACTTC
CDR3: CSASGGGQYF

J: TRBJ1-5
length: 15
D: TRBD1
size: NA
V: TRBV24-1
DNA: TGTGCCACCAGTGACGTCGGGACAGGGGATCAGCCCCAGCATTTT
CDR3: CATSDVGTGDQPQHF

J: TRBJ1-2
length: 14
D: NA
size: once
V: TRBV19
DNA: TGTGCCAGTACCCCGGACCCAGGGGCTGAGGGCTACACCTTC
CDR3: CASTPDPGAEGYTF

J: TRBJ2-5
length: 16
D: NA
size: NA
V: TRBV29-1
DNA: TGCAGCGTTGAAGAAGGTCCCGGAGGGCCGAGGGAGACCCAGTACTTC
CDR3: CSVEEGPGGPRETQYF

J: TRBJ2-3
length: 13
D: NA
size: NA
V: TRBV7-3
DNA: TGTGCCAGCAGCCAGTCCCTCCCAGATACGCAGTATTTT
CDR3: CASSQSLPDTQYF

J: TRBJ2-3
length: 15
D: TRBD2
size: many
V: TRBV3-1/TRBV3-2
DNA: TGTGCCAGCAGCCTGAACTTAGCGGGGGAAGATACGCAGTATTTT
CDR3: CASSLNLAGEDTQYF

J: TRBJ1-2
length: 13
D: TRBD1
size: few
V: TRBV2
DNA: TGTGCCAGCAGTAGTACAGGGGGCTATGGCTACACCTTC
CDR3: CASSSTGGYGYTF

J: TRBJ2-7
length: 15
D: TRBD2
size: NA
V: TRBV7-8
DNA: TGTGCCAGCAGCCGCGGACTAGCGGAAACATACGAGCAGTACTTC
CDR3: CASSRGLAETYEQYF

J: TRBJ2-3
length: 15
D: NA
size: NA
V: TRBV7-9
DNA: TGTGCCAGCAGCTGGGGAAGCGGGAGCACAGATACGCAGTATTTT
CDR3: CASSWGSGSTDTQYF

J: TRBJ2-4
length: 14
D: NA
size: few
V: TRBV28
DNA: TGTGCCAGCTGCGGGACCGTTAAGGGCAACATTCAGTACTTC
CDR3: CASCGTVKGNIQYF

J: TRBJ1-5
length: 18
D: TRBD1
size: NA
V: TRBV4-1
DNA: TGCGCCAGCAGCCTGCGAAACCATAGTGACAGGGGAGCACAGCCCCAGCATTTT
CDR3: CASSLRNHSDRGAQPQHF

J: TRBJ2-5
length: 14
D: NA
size: NA
V: TRBV29-1
DNA: TGCAGCGTTGTGCCCCAGGACAGTCAAGAGACCCAGTACTTC
CDR3: CSVVPQDSQETQYF

J: TRBJ2-5
length: 15
D: NA
size: NA
V: TRBV19
DNA: TGTGCCAGTAGCGGACGGGGGGCCTACCAAGAGACCCAGTACTTC
CDR3: CASSGRGAYQETQYF

J: TRBJ2-1
length: 15
D: TRBD2
size: few
V: TRBV7-6
DNA: TGTGCCAGCAGCTTAGTTGGACTAGCTCCAAATGAGCAGTTCTTC
CDR3: CASSLVGLAPNEQFF

J: TRBJ1-6
length: 17
D: TRBD1
size: once
V: TRBV7-6
DNA: TGTGCCAGCAGCTTAGCTGGGACAGGGTCACACAATTCACCCCTCCACTTT
CDR3: CASSLAGTGSHNSPLHF

J: TRBJ2-7
length: 15
D: TRBD1
size: few
V: TRBV6-5
DNA: TGTGCCAGCCGACCGGGACAGGGGATAAATTACGAGCAGTACTTC
CDR3: CASRPGQGINYEQYF

J: TRBJ1-2
length: 14
D: NA
size: NA
V: TRBV4-1
DNA: TGCGCCAGCAGCCAAGATTCAGGGAACTATGGCTACACCTTC
CDR3: CASSQDSGNYGYTF

J: TRBJ2-7
length: 16
D: NA
size: NA
V: TRBV11-1
DNA: TGTGCCAGCAGCGCCCTTTTAAGCGCTCTCTCCTACGAGCAGTACTTC
CDR3: CASSALLSALSYEQYF

J: TRBJ2-1
length: 12
D: NA
size: NA
V: TRBV5-8
DNA: TGTGCCAGCAGCTTCGATAGTAATGAGCAGTTCTTC
CDR3: CASSFDSNEQFF

J: TRBJ2-1
length: 15
D: TRBD1
size: NA
V: TRBV5-1
DNA: TGCGCCAGCAGCCTAGGACAGGAGTTGGTGGATGAGCAGTTCTTC
CDR3: CASSLGQELVDEQFF

J: TRBJ2-7
length: 13
D: NA
size: NA
V: TRBV19
DNA: TGTGCCAGTAGGGGCAGGCTATCCTACGAGCAGTACTTC
CDR3: CASRGRLSYEQYF

J: TRBJ2-3
length: 15
D: TRBD2
size: NA
V: TRBV30
DNA: TGTGCCTGGAGTGTAGGGAGCCTAGCGGGGGATACGCAGTATTTT
CDR3: CAWSVGSLAGDTQYF

J: TRBJ2-7
length: 12
D: TRBD1
size: NA
V: TRBV11-2
DNA: TGTGCCACCGGGACAGGGGCTTACGAGCAGTACTTC
CDR3: CATGTGAYEQYF

J: TRBJ2-1
length: 14
D: TRBD1
size: NA
V: TRBV19
DNA: TGTGCCAGTAAGAGGGACAGGGCCGACAATGAGCAGTTCTTC
CDR3: CASKRDRADNEQFF

J: TRBJ1-5
length: 14
D: TRBD1
size: NA
V: TRBV5-6
DNA: TGTGCCAGCAGCTTAAGGACAGGGAATCAGCCCCAGCATTTT
CDR3: CASSLRTGNQPQHF

J: TRBJ1-2
length: 13
D: NA
size: NA
V: TRBV7-3
DNA: TGTGCCAGCAGCTTACGGCTGGAGGCCGGCCTCACCTTC
CDR3: CASSLRLEAGLTF

J: TRBJ2-5
length: 14
D: NA
size: NA
V: TRBV11-2
DNA: TGTGCCAGCAGCCGGAATCCGGGGAGAGAGACCCAGTACTTC
CDR3: CASSRNPGRETQYF

J: TRBJ1-2
length: 12
D: NA
size: NA
V: TRBV27
DNA: TGTGCCAGCAGGAACAGGGTAGGGGGCTACACCTTC
CDR3: CASRNRVGGYTF

J: TRBJ2-2
length: 18
D: TRBD2
size: NA
V: TRBV19
DNA: TGTGCCAGTAGTGCCTCCGGGACTAGCGGGGCGTTCACCGGGGAGCTGTTTTTT
CDR3: CASSASGTSGAFTGELFF

J: TRBJ1-1
length: 13
D: NA
size: NA
V: TRBV6-6
DNA: TGTGCCAGCACCGACAGCATCGGCGCTGAAGCTTTCTTT
CDR3: CASTDSIGAEAFF

J: TRBJ2-1
length: 16
D: TRBD2
size: NA
V: TRBV4-1
DNA: TGCGCCAGCAGCCAAAGCGGGACTACGATGAGCAATGAGCAGTTCTTC
CDR3: CASSQSGTTMSNEQFF

J: TRBJ1-1
length: 11
D: TRBD1
size: NA
V: TRBV6-5
DNA: TGTGCCAGCAGCAGGGGGGTTGAAGCTTTCTTT
CDR3: CASSRGVEAFF

J: TRBJ1-5
length: 14
D: NA
size: NA
V: TRBV19
DNA: TGTGCCAGTATTCATGAGGGGACTAATCAGCCCCAGCATTTT
CDR3: CASIHEGTNQPQHF

J: TRBJ1-5
length: 17
D: NA
size: NA
V: TRBV3-1/TRBV3-2
DNA: TGTGCCAGCAGCCCGACCCCGACAGGCTATAGCAATCAGCCCCAGCATTTT
CDR3: CASSPTPTGYSNQPQHF

J: TRBJ1-5
length: 15
D: NA
size: NA
V: TRBV5-5
DNA: TGTGCCAGCAGCTTGGCCACTGATCTCAATCAGCCCCAGCATTTT
CDR3: CASSLATDLNQPQHF

J: TRBJ2-1
length: 14
D: TRBD1
size: NA
V: TRBV6-5
DNA: TGTGCCAGCAGTTACGGGGACAGCTACAATGAGCAGTTCTTC
CDR3: CASSYGDSYNEQFF

J: TRBJ1-3
length: 15
D: NA
size: NA
V: TRBV3-1/TRBV3-2
DNA: TGTGCCAGCACTTCGGACACCGACTCTGGAAACACCATATATTTT
CDR3: CASTSDTDSGNTIYF

J: TRBJ1-3
length: 14
D: NA
size: NA
V: TRBV19
DNA: TGTGCCAGTAGTATATGGGGCAGTGGAAACACCATATATTTT
CDR3: CASSIWGSGNTIYF

J: TRBJ2-5
length: 17
D: NA
size: NA
V: TRBV4-1
DNA: TGCGCCAGCAGCCAAGGAACTTCCCGAAGGGGTCAAGAGACCCAGTACTTC
CDR3: CASSQGTSRRGQETQYF

J: TRBJ1-2
length: 15
D: TRBD1
size: NA
V: TRBV24-1
DNA: TGTGCCACCAGTGCCAGGGACAGGGTCGCCGATGGCTACACCTTC
CDR3: CATSARDRVADGYTF

J: TRBJ1-1
length: 15
D: NA
size: few
V: TRBV7-2
DNA: TGTGCCAGCAGCAATGTACACCGTGAATCCACTGAAGCTTTCTTT
CDR3: CASSNVHRESTEAFF

J: TRBJ2-3
length: 14
D: TRBD1
size: NA
V: TRBV18
DNA: TGTGCCAGCTCACCGGACAGGACCACAGATACGCAGTATTTT
CDR3: CASSPDRTTDTQYF